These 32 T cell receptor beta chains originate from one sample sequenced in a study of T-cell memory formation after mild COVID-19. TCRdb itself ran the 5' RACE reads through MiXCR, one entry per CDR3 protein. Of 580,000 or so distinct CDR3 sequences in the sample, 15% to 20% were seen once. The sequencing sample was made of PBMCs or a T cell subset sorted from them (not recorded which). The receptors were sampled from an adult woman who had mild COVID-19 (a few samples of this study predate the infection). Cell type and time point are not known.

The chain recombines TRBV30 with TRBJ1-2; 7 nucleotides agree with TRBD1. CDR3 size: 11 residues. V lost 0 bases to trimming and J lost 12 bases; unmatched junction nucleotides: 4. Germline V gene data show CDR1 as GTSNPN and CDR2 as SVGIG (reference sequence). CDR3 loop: CAWSVHRGNTF. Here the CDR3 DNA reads TGTGCCTGGAGTGTACACAGGGGCAACACCTTC.

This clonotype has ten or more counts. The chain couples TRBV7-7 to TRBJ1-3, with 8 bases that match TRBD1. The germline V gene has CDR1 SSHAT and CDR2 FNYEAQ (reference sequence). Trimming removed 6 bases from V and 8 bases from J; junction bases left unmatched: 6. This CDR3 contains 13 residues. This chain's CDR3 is CASSRDRKDTIYF. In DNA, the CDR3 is TGTGCCAGCAGTCGGGACAGGAAAGACACCATATATTTT.

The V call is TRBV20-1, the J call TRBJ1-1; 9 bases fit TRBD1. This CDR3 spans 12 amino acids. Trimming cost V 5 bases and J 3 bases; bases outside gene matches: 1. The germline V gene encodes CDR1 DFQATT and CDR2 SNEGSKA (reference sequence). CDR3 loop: CSAWDRDTEAFF. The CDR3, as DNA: TGCAGTGCTTGGGACAGGGACACTGAAGCTTTCTTT.

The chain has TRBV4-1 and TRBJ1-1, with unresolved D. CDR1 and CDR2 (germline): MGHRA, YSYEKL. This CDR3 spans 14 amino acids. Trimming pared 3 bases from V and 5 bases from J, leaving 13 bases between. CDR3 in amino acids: CASSQYVQVTEAFF. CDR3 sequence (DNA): TGCGCCAGCAGCCAGTACGTTCAGGTGACTGAAGCTTTCTTT.

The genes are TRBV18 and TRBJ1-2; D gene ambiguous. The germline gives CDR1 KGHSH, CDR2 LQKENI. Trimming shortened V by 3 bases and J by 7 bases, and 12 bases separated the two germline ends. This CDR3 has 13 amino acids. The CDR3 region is CASSPLREGGYTF. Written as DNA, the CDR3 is TGTGCCAGCTCACCCCTCCGCGAGGGTGGCTACACCTTC.

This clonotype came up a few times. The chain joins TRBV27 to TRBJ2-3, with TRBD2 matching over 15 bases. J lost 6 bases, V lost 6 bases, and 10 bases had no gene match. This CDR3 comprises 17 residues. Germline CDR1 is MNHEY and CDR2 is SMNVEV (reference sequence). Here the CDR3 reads CASRQGLAGGPADTQYF. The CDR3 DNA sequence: TGTGCCAGCAGGCAAGGACTAGCGGGAGGGCCGGCTGATACGCAGTATTTT.

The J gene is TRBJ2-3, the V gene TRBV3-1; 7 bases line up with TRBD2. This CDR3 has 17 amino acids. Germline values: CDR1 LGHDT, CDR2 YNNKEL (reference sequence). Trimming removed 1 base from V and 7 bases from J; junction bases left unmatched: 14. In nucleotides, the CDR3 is TGTGCCAGCAGCCAAGGGGTTCAGACACCGGGAGGAAATACGCAGTATTTT. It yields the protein CASSQGVQTPGGNTQYF.

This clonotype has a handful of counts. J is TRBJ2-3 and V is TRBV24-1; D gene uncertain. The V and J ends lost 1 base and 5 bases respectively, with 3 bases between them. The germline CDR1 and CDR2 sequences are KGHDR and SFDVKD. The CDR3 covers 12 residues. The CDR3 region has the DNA TGTGCCACCAGTGATTTCGGAGATACGCAGTATTTT. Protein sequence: CATSDFGDTQYF.

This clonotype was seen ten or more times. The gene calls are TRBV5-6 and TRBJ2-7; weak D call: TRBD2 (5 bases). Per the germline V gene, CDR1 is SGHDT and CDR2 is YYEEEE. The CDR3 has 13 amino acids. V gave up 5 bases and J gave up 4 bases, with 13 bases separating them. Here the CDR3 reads CASSLWGAYEQYF. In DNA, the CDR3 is TGTGCCAGCAGTCTGTGGGGAGCGTACGAGCAGTACTTC.

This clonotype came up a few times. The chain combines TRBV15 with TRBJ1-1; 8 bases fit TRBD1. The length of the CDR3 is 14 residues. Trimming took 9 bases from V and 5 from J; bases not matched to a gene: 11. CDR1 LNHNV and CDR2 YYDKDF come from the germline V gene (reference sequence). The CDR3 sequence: CATRTGTEGTEAFF. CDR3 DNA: TGTGCCACTCGGACAGGGACCGAGGGGACTGAAGCTTTCTTT.

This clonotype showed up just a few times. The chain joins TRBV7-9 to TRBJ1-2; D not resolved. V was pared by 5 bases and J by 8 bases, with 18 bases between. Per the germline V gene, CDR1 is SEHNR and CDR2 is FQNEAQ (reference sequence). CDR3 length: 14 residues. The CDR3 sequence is CASSPRTAHGGYTF. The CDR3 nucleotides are TGTGCCAGCAGCCCGAGGACCGCACATGGGGGCTACACCTTC.

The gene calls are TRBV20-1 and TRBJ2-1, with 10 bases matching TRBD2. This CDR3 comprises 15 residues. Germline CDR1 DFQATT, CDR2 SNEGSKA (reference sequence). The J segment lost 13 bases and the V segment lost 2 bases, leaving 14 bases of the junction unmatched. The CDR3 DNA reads TGCAGTGCTAGACTGACTAGCGGGCTAAACTACCTACAGTTCTTC. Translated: CSARLTSGLNYLQFF.

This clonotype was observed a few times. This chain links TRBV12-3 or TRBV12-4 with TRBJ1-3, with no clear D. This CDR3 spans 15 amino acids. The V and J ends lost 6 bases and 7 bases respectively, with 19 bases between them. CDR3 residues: CASRLDSHPRNTIYF. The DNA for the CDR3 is TGTGCCAGCAGGCTTGACTCTCACCCTAGGAACACCATATATTTT.

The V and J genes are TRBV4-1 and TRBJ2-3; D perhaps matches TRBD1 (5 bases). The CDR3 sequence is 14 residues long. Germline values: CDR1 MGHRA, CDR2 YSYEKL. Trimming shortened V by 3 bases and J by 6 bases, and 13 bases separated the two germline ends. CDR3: CASSQGRYSDTQYF. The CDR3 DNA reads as TGCGCCAGCAGCCAGGGGCGATATAGTGATACGCAGTATTTT.

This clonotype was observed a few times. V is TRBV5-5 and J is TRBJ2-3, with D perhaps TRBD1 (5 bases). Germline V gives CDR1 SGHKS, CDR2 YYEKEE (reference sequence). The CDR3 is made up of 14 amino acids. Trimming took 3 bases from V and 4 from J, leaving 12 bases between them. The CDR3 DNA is TGTGCCAGCAGCTGGCCTAGGGGCCCAGATACGCAGTATTTT. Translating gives CASSWPRGPDTQYF.

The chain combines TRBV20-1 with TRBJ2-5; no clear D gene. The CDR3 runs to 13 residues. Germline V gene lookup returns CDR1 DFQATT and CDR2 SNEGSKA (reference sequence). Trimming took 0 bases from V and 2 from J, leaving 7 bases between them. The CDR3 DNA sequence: TGCAGTGCTAGAGATGGACGACAAGAGACCCAGTACTTC. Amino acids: CSARDGRQETQYF.

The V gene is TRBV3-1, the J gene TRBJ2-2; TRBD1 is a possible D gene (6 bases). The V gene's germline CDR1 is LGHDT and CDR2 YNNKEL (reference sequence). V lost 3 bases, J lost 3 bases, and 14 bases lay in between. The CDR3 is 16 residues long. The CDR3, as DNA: TGTGCCAGCAGCCAGGTGGGGGCCGTGTACACCGGGGAGCTGTTTTTT. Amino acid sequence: CASSQVGAVYTGELFF.

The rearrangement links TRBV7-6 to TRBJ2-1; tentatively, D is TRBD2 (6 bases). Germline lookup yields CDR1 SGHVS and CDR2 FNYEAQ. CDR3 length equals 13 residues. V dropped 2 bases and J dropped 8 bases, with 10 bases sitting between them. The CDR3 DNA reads TGTGCCAGCAGCTTATACGGGGACTATGAGCAGTTCTTC. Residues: CASSLYGDYEQFF.

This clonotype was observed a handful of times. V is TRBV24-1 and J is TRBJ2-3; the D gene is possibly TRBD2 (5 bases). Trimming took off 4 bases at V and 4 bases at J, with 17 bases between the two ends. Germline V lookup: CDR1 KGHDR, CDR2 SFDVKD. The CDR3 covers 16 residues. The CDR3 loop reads CATSDPDLPAPDTQYF. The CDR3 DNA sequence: TGTGCCACCAGTGACCCGGACTTGCCGGCTCCAGATACGCAGTATTTT.

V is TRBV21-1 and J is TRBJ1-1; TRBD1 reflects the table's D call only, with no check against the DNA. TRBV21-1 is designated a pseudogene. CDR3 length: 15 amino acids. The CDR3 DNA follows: TGTGCCAGCAGCAAAGCGCGGGGGGAGAACACTGAAGCTTTCTTT. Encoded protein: CASSKARGENTEAFF.

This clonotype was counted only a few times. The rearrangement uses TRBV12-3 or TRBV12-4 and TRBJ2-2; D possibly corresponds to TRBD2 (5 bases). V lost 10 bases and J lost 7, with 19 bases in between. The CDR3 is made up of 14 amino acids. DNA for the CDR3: TGTGCCATCCGGCTCTCGGGCCGGGGCGGGGAGCTGTTTTTT. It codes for CAIRLSGRGGELFF.

The CDR3 loop reads CASSAGPNTGELFF. CDR3 bases: TGCGCCAGCAGTGCGGGCCCCAACACCGGGGAGCTGTTTTTT. The chain combines TRBV4-1 with TRBJ2-2; tentative D call: TRBD2 (5 bases). CDR3 length equals 14 residues. Trimming pared 6 bases from V and 2 bases from J, leaving 10 bases between. CDR1 and CDR2 from the germline V gene are MGHRA and YSYEKL.

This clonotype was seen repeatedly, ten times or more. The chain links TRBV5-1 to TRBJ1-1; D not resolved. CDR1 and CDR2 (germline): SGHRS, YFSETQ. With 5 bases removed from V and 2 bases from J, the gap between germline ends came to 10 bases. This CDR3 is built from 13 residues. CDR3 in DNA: TGCGCCAGCAGTCAAATCGACAACACTGAAGCTTTCTTT. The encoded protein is CASSQIDNTEAFF.

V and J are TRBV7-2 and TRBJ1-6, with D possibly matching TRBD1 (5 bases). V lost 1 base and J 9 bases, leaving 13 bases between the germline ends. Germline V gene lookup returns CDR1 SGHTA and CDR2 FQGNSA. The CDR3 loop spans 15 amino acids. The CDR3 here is CASSLGGGGSSPLHF. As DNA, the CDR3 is TGTGCCAGCAGCTTAGGCGGTGGGGGAAGTTCACCCCTCCACTTT.

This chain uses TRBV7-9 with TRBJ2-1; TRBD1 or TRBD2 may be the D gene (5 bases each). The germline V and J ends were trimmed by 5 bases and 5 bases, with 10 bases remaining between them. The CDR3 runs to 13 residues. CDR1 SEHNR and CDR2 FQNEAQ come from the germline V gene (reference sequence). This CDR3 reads CASSARDHNEQFF. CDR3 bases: TGTGCCAGCAGCGCCCGGGACCACAATGAGCAGTTCTTC.

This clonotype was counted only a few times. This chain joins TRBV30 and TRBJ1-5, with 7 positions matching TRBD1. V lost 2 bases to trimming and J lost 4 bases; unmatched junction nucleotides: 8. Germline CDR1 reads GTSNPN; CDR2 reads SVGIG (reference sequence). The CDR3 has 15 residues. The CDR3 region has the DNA TGTGCCTGGAGTTCGCCAGGGGGAGGAAATCAGCCCCAGCATTTT. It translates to CAWSSPGGGNQPQHF.

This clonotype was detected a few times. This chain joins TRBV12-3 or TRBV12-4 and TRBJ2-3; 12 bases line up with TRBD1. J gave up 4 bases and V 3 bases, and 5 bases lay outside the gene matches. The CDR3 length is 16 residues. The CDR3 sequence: CASSFVGTGGADTQYF. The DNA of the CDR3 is TGTGCCAGCAGTTTTGTAGGGACAGGGGGCGCAGATACGCAGTATTTT.

The CDR3 here is CASSEETRSTEAFF. The CDR3 DNA is TGTGCCAGCAGTGAAGAAACGAGGAGCACTGAAGCTTTCTTT. This rearrangement joins TRBV2 to TRBJ1-1; D is undetermined. CDR1 is SNHLY, CDR2 FYNNEI, per germline. The CDR3 totals 14 residues. Trimming shortened V by 1 base and J by 4 bases, and 10 bases separated the two germline ends.

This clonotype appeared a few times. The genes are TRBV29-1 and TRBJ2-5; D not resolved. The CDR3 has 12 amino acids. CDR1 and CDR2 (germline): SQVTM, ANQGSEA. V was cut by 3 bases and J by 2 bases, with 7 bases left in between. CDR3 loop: CSVDPFQETQYF. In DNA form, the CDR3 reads TGCAGCGTTGACCCCTTTCAAGAGACCCAGTACTTC.

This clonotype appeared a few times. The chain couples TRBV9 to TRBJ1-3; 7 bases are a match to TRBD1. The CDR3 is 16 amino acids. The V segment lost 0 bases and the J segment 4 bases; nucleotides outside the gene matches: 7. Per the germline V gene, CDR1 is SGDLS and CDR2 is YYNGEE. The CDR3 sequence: CASSVDPGQAGNTIYF. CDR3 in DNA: TGTGCCAGCAGCGTAGATCCTGGACAGGCGGGAAACACCATATATTTT. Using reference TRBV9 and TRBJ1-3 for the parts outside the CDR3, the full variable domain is DSGVTQTPKHLITATGQRVTLRCSPRSGDLSVYWYQQSLDQGLQFLIQYYNGEERAKGNILERFSAQQFPDLHSELNLSSLELGDSALYFCASSVDPGQAGNTIYFGEGSWLTVV.

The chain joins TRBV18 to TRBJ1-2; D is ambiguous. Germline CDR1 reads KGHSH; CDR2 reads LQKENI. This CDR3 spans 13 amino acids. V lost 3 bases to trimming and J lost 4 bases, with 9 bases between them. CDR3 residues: CASSPGLPYGYTF. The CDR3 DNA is TGTGCCAGCTCACCCGGACTCCCCTATGGCTACACCTTC.

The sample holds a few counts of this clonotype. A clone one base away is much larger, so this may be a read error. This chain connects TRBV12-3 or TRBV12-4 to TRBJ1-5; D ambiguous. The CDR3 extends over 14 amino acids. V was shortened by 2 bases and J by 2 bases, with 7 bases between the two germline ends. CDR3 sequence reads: CASSLQEGNQPQHF. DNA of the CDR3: TGTGCCAGCAGTTTACAGGAGGGCAATCAGCCCCAGCATTTT.